The 15 T cell receptor beta chains listed next were all sequenced from one sample in a study of T cell changes during pregnancy in multiple sclerosis. Profiled with immunoSEQ multiplex PCR; TCRdb holds only in-frame clones, not every one. Of more than 65,000 clones in the sample, about 93% were seen once. Specimen: CD4+ T cells from peripheral blood mononuclear cells, collected before pregnancy. These receptors all come from a female donor with multiple sclerosis, enrolled in a pregnancy study.

V is TRBV19 and J is TRBJ1-1; 10 bases line up with TRBD1. The V gene's germline CDR1 is LNHDA and CDR2 SQIVND (reference sequence). The V gene end was trimmed by 1 base and the J gene end by 7 bases; junction bases not matched to a gene: 3. The CDR3 runs to 14 residues. The CDR3 loop is CASSIADRGGEAFF. The CDR3 bases are TGTGCCAGTAGTATAGCGGACAGGGGGGGTGAAGCTTTCTTT. The full variable domain, completed using reference TRBV19 and TRBJ1-1, is DGGITQSPKYLFRKEGQNVTLSCEQNLNHDAMYWYRQDPGQGLRLIYYSQIVNDFQKGDIAEGYSVSREKKESFPLTVTSAQKNPTAFYLCASSIADRGGEAFFGQGTRLTVV.

In its sample, this clone was seen once. V gene TRBV5-5 combines with J gene TRBJ2-2; 8 bases match TRBD1. CDR1 and CDR2 from the germline V gene are SGHKS and YYEKEE (reference sequence). V was clipped by 4 bases and J by 5 bases; unmatched bases: 4. This CDR3 has 14 amino acids. CDR3 coding DNA: TGTGCCAGCAGCAGACAGGGGAATACCGGGGAGCTGTTTTTT. The encoded protein is CASSRQGNTGELFF.

The chain employs TRBV18 and TRBJ2-5; D gene unclear. The V end lost 3 bases, the J end lost 7 bases, and 12 bases lay between the germline ends. Per the germline V gene, CDR1 is KGHSH and CDR2 is LQKENI. CDR3 size: 13 residues. The CDR3 coding sequence is TGTGCCAGCTCACCGCCGACAAGAGCGACCCAGTACTTC. Amino acid sequence: CASSPPTRATQYF.

The genes are TRBV7-9 and TRBJ1-1; D possibly corresponds to TRBD1 (6 bases). Trimming shortened V by 5 bases and J by 9 bases, and 16 bases separated the two germline ends. This CDR3 region has 13 residues. Germline V gene sequence: CDR1 SEHNR, CDR2 FQNEAQ (reference sequence). The CDR3 reads CASSQDTQGQAFF. The DNA of the CDR3 is TGTGCCAGCAGCCAAGACACTCAGGGGCAAGCTTTCTTT.

This chain uses TRBV11-3 with TRBJ1-1; D perhaps matches TRBD1 (5 bases). V was cut by 3 bases and J by 2 bases, with 13 bases left in between. The CDR3 spans 15 residues. The V gene's germline CDR1 is SGHNT and CDR2 YENEEA. The DNA of the CDR3 is TGTGCCAGCAGCTTCGGACAAACCTCCAACACTGAAGCTTTCTTT. Amino acid sequence: CASSFGQTSNTEAFF.

CDR3 region: CASSVSERRETQYF. The CDR3 nucleotides read TGTGCCAGCAGCGTAAGCGAGCGTCGGGAGACCCAGTACTTC. This chain connects TRBV9 to TRBJ2-5; D is uncertain. The V gene lost 1 base and the J gene lost 5 bases, with 12 bases spanning the gap. Looked up from germline, CDR1 is SGDLS and CDR2 is YYNGEE. There are 14 residues in the CDR3. The full variable domain, completed using reference TRBV9 and TRBJ2-5, is DSGVTQTPKHLITATGQRVTLRCSPRSGDLSVYWYQQSLDQGLQFLIQYYNGEERAKGNILERFSAQQFPDLHSELNLSSLELGDSALYFCASSVSERRETQYFGPGTRLLVL.

The genes are TRBV30 and TRBJ2-3; tentatively, D is TRBD1 (6 bases). This CDR3 has 16 amino acids. V lost 0 bases and J 2 bases, leaving 15 bases between the germline ends. CDR1 is GTSNPN, CDR2 SVGIG, per germline (reference sequence). CDR3 amino acids: CAWSVRGRGNTDTQYF. The CDR3, as DNA: TGTGCCTGGAGTGTACGTGGCAGGGGAAACACAGATACGCAGTATTTT.

The CDR3 region is CASSLDGPYEQYF. The CDR3 nucleotides are TGTGCCAGCAGCTTAGATGGGCCCTACGAGCAGTACTTC. J is TRBJ2-7 and V is TRBV7-2; D gene ambiguous. V shed 1 base and J shed 2 bases, with 6 bases lying between them. This CDR3 is built from 13 residues. CDR1 SGHTA and CDR2 FQGNSA come from the germline V gene.

This clone showed up just a few times. The chain combines TRBV6-5 with TRBJ1-6; D is undetermined. The CDR3 has 13 amino acids. V was shortened by 5 bases and J by 8 bases, with 10 bases between the two germline ends. Germline loops: CDR1 MNHEY, CDR2 SVGAGI. DNA for the CDR3: TGTGCCAGCAGTATTCAGGTCCATTCACCCCTCCACTTT. This encodes CASSIQVHSPLHF.

This chain links TRBV6-5 with TRBJ2-1; 8 bases are shared with TRBD2. Trimming cost V 2 bases and J 10 bases; bases outside gene matches: 4. The CDR3 loop spans 13 amino acids. Germline V lookup: CDR1 MNHEY, CDR2 SVGAGI. Here the CDR3 reads CASSYSGRVEQFF. Written as DNA, the CDR3 is TGTGCCAGCAGTTACAGCGGGAGAGTCGAGCAGTTCTTC.

A few counts support this clone. V is TRBV18 and J is TRBJ1-5; no firm D call. Per the germline V gene, CDR1 is KGHSH and CDR2 is LQKENI. This CDR3 spans 13 amino acids. Trimming stripped 3 bases from V and 4 bases from J, with 7 bases between. As DNA, the CDR3 is TGTGCCAGCTCACCGGAGGTGAATCAGCCCCAGCATTTT. This encodes CASSPEVNQPQHF.

The chain is built from TRBV16 and TRBJ1-2; 9 positions agree with TRBD1. CDR3 size: 13 residues. After removal of 4 bases from V and 3 bases from J, the junction contained 0 bases not matched to a gene. Germline CDR1 is KGHSY and CDR2 is FQNENV. CDR3 sequence: CASSRTGDYGYTF. DNA of the CDR3: TGTGCCAGCAGCCGGACAGGGGACTATGGCTACACCTTC. The whole variable domain, remainder taken from reference TRBV16 and TRBJ1-2, is GEEVAQTPKHLVRGEGQKAKLYCAPIKGHSYVFWYQQVLKNEFKFLISFQNENVFDETGMPKERFSAKCLPNSPCSLEIQATKLEDSAVYFCASSRTGDYGYTFGSGTRLTVV.

The chain uses TRBV6-5 and TRBJ2-3, with D perhaps TRBD1 (6 bases). Per the germline V gene, CDR1 is MNHEY and CDR2 is SVGAGI. CDR3 size: 13 residues. Here the CDR3 reads CASWGRSTDTQYF. CDR3 bases: TGTGCGAGCTGGGGGCGTAGCACAGATACGCAGTATTTT.

CDR3 loop: CASSRYATGELFF. In DNA, the CDR3 is TGTGCCAGCAGTCGCTATGCAACCGGGGAGCTGTTTTTT. The chain recombines TRBV2 with TRBJ2-2; D uncertain. The CDR3 contains 13 residues. CDR1 and CDR2 (germline): SNHLY, FYNNEI. Trimming pared 5 bases from V and 5 bases from J, leaving 9 bases between. Complete variable domain (other parts from reference TRBV2 and TRBJ2-2): EPEVTQTPSHQVTQMGQEVILRCVPISNHLYFYWYRQILGQKVEFLVSFYNNEISEKSEIFDDQFSVERPDGSNFTLKIRSTKLEDSAMYFCASSRYATGELFFGEGSRLTVL.

The chain has TRBV6-1 and TRBJ1-1, with 9 bases matching TRBD1. J gave up 0 bases and V 2 bases, and 7 bases lay outside the gene matches. From germline, CDR1 is MNHNS and CDR2 SASEGT. The CDR3 is 17 residues long. The CDR3 DNA is TGTGCCAGCAGTGAACAACAGGGGGCTTACTTGAACACTGAAGCTTTCTTT. Residues: CASSEQQGAYLNTEAFF.